This T cell receptor (beta chain) was sequenced for a study of blood T cell repertoires in COVID-19. Assay: immunoSEQ multiplex PCR; the TCRdb copy retains only in-frame clones and omits some. This table holds approximately 210,000 clones, 90% to 95% found once. This clone was recorded once. Seattle researchers signed up patients amid active infection and tracked them longitudinally. Trimming pared 5 bases from V and 2 bases from J, leaving 13 bases between. CDR1 MNHEY and CDR2 SVGAGI come from the germline V gene. CDR3 length: 15 amino acids. The chain links TRBV6-5 to TRBJ1-3; D possibly corresponds to TRBD1 (5 bases). The specimen was peripheral blood. The clonotype comes from a man aged 25 to 45 with COVID-19, enrolled during active disease. This chain's CDR3 is CASSKSGTAGNTIYF. DNA for the CDR3: TGTGCCAGCAGTAAATCCGGGACTGCTGGAAACACCATATATTTT.